This T cell receptor (beta chain) was obtained from a study of cytomegalovirus exposure and HLA in healthy donors. The study's findings and limits: Using the classifier, cytomegalovirus status was reportedly diagnosed with high specificity and sensitivity.

As for this clone: Its specificity is unknown.

The assay was immunoSEQ multiplex PCR, and TCRdb's table has in-frame clones only and misses some. This sample has about 330,000 clones, with about nine tenths found just once. Separate from the approximately 670-subject first cohort, the roughly 120-subject validation cohort was the one that the donors belonged to. With 5 bases removed from V and 5 bases from J, the gap between germline ends came to 12 bases. Looked up from germline, CDR1 is PRHDT and CDR2 is FYEKMQ (reference sequence). This CDR3 is built from 13 residues. The sequence came from a woman aged 30 to 39 in good health and CMV-seropositive. The chain has TRBV13 and TRBJ2-5; a weak D match, TRBD2 (5 bases). The sample was PBMCs. The CDR3 nucleotides read TGTGCCAGCAGCCCGCGGGTGGGGGAGACCCAGTACTTC. Translated: CASSPRVGETQYF.